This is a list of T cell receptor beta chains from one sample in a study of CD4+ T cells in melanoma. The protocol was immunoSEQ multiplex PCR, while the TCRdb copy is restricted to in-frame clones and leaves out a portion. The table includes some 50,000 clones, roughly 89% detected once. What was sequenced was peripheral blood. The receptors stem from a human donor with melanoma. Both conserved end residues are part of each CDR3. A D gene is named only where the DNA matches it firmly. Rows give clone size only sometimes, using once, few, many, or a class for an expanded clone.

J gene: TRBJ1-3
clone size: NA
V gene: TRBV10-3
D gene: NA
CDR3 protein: CAISESRQDGNTIYF
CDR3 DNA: TGTGCCATCAGTGAGTCTAGACAGGATGGAAACACCATATATTTT

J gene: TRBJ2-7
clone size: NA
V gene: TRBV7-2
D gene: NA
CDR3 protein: CASSLHGTTYEQYF
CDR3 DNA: TGTGCCAGCAGCTTACACGGGACAACCTACGAGCAGTACTTC

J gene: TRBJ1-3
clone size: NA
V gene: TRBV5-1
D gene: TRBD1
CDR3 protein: CASSWAGTASGNTIYF
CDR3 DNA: TGCGCCAGCAGCTGGGCCGGGACAGCCTCTGGAAACACCATATATTTT

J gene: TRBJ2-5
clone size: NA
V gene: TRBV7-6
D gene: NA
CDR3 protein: CASSLSGVTQETQYF
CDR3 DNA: TGTGCCAGCAGCCTTAGCGGTGTTACCCAAGAGACCCAGTACTTC

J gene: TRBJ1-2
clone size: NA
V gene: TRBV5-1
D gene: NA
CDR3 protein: CASSLEGLGDADGYTF
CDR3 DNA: TGCGCCAGCAGCTTGGAAGGGTTGGGCGATGCGGATGGCTACACCTTC

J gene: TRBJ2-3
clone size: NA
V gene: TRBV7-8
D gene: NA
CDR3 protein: CASSLATGTNTQYF
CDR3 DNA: TGTGCCAGCAGCTTAGCTACAGGGACGAATACGCAGTATTTT

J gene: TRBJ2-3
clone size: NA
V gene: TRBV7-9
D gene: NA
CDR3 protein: CASSWGTSTDTQYF
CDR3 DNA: TGTGCCAGCAGCTGGGGGACTAGCACAGATACGCAGTATTTT

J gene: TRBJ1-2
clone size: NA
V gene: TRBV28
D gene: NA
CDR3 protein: CASRVAGVRGYGYTF
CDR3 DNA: TGTGCCAGCAGGGTAGCAGGGGTCCGGGGGTATGGCTACACCTTC

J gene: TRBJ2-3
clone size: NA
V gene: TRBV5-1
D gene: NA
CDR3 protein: CASSLAGTDTQYF
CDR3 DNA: TGCGCCAGCAGCTTGGCCGGGACAGATACGCAGTATTTT

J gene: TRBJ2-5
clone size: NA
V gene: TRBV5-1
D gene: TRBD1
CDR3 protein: CASSRTNRGRETQYF
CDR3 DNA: TGCGCCAGCAGCCGCACCAACAGGGGGCGGGAGACCCAGTACTTC

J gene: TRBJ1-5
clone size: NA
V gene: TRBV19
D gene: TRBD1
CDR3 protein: CASRWTGSPNQPQHF
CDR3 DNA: TGTGCCAGTAGATGGACAGGGAGCCCAAATCAGCCCCAGCATTTT

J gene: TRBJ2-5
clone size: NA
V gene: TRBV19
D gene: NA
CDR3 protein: CASSIVEGRETQYF
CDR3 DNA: TGTGCCAGTAGTATCGTTGAGGGTCGAGAGACCCAGTACTTC

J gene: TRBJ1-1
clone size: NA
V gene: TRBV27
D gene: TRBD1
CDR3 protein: CASSHRGSMNTEAFF
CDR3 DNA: TGTGCCAGCAGTCACAGGGGGAGTATGAACACTGAAGCTTTCTTT

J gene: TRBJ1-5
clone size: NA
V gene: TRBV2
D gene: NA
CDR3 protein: CASSPDGFYSNQPQHF
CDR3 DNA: TGTGCCAGCAGTCCGGACGGATTCTATAGCAATCAGCCCCAGCATTTT

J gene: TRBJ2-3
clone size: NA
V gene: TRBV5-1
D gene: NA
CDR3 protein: CASSDGVTDTQYF
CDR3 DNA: TGCGCCAGCAGCGACGGGGTAACAGATACGCAGTATTTT

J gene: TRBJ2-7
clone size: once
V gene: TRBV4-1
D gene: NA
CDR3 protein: CASSQHSGTGYYEQYF
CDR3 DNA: TGCGCCAGCAGCCAACACTCCGGGACTGGCTACTACGAGCAGTACTTC

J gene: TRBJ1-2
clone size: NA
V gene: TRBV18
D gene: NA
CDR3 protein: CASSPGRTNYGYTF
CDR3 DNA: TGTGCCAGCTCACCTGGACGGACTAACTATGGCTACACCTTC

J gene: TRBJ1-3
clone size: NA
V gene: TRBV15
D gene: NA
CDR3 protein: CATSRGPDNTIYF
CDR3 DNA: TGTGCCACCAGCAGAGGGCCGGATAACACCATATATTTT

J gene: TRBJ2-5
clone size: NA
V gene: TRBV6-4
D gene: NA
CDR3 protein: CASTRIYHQETQYF
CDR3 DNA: TGTGCCAGCACCCGGATTTATCATCAAGAGACCCAGTACTTC

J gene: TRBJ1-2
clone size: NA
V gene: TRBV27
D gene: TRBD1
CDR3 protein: CASSLGTGEGYTF
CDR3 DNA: TGTGCCAGCAGTTTAGGCACAGGGGAAGGCTACACCTTC

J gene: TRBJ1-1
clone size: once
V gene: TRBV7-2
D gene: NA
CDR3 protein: CASSLEPRTEAFF
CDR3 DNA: TGTGCCAGCAGCTTAGAGCCCAGGACAGAAGCTTTCTTT

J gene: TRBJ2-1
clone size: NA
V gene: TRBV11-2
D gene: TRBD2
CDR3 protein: CASSRPGLAVLRVNEQFF
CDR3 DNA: TGTGCCAGCAGCCGTCCGGGACTAGCGGTGTTAAGAGTCAATGAGCAGTTCTTC

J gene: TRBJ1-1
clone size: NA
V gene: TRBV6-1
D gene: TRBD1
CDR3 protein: CASSAFYRGGSTEAFF
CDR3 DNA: TGTGCCAGCAGTGCATTCTACAGGGGCGGCTCCACTGAAGCTTTCTTT

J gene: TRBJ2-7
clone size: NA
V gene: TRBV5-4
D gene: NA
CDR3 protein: CASSTQTGTYEQYF
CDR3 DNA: TGTGCCAGCAGCACCCAGACCGGAACCTACGAGCAGTACTTC

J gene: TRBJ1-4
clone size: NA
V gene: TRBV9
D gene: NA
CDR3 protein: CASSPLWQSNEKLFF
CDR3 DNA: NA

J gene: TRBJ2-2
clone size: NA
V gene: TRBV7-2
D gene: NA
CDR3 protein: CASSLTGELFF
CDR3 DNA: TGTGCCAGCAGCTTAACCGGGGAGCTGTTTTTT

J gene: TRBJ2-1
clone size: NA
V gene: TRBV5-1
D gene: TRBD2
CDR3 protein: CASTPSGGAGNEQFF
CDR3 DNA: TGCGCCAGCACGCCTAGCGGGGGGGCGGGCAATGAGCAGTTCTTC

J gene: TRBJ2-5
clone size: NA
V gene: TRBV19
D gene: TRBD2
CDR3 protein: CASRHRAGGTQYF
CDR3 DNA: TGTGCCAGTAGACACCGAGCGGGGGGGACCCAGTACTTC

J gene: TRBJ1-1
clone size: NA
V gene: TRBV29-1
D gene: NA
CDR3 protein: CSVERTMNTEAFF
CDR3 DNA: TGCAGCGTTGAGAGGACTATGAACACTGAAGCTTTCTTT

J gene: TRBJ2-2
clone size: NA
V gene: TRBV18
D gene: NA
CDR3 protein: CASSKDGTHTGELFF
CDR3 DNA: TGTGCCAGCTCAAAGGACGGGACTCACACCGGGGAGCTGTTTTTT